This section outlines one T cell receptor beta chain sequence together with its context. Its antigen is not identified. These data originate in a study of cytomegalovirus exposure and HLA in healthy donors. Study information: Genotyping showed 81% of fewer than 500 donors falling in the Caucasian-associated ancestry cluster. Study-wide points: Another analysis was done later, and it associated 15,000 or so TCR beta sequences with HLA alleles at 0.05 false discovery rate. Within a later analysis, the majority of CMV-associated TCR beta chains appeared HLA-restricted.

In the PCR, 60 Vbeta and 13 Jbeta primers were used. Clones were read by immunoSEQ multiplex PCR, and TCRdb kept only the in-frame ones, dropping some. The data hold approximately 130,000 clones, with 81% observed a single time. With 4 bases clipped from V and 1 base from J, the junction kept 4 bases outside the gene matches. This CDR3 spans 14 amino acids. Germline-derived CDR1 and CDR2 are SGHRS and YFSETQ. The receptor comes from a man in his forties or fifties in good health and CMV-seronegative. The specimen was PBMCs. V gene TRBV5-1 combines with J gene TRBJ2-7, with 8 bases that match TRBD1. CDR3 nucleotides: TGCGCCAGCAGCGGGCAGGGGGCTTCCTACGAGCAGTACTTC. Translated, it gives CASSGQGASYEQYF.